The 30 T cell receptor beta chains in this list originate from one sample, sequenced in a study of blood T cell repertoires in COVID-19. The table came from immunoSEQ multiplex PCR; TCRdb's copy has only in-frame clones and leaves some out. This sample has a few hundred thousand clones; almost 90% occur once, and the top ten carry over 1.1%. Sequenced: peripheral blood. The receptors come from an elderly man with acute or convalescent COVID-19.

The CDR3 nucleotides read TGTGCCAGCAGTTACCTCGGGAGCTCCTACAATGAGCAGTTCTTC. Its protein is CASSYLGSSYNEQFF. The V call is TRBV6-6, the J call TRBJ2-1, with D possibly TRBD2 on 6 matching bases. The CDR3 length is 15 residues. V was clipped by 2 bases and J by 0 bases, with 8 bases between them. The germline V gene encodes CDR1 MNHNY and CDR2 SVGAGI (reference sequence).

The V gene is TRBV6-5, the J gene TRBJ1-5; the match to TRBD1 covers 8 bases. Looked up from germline, CDR1 is MNHEY and CDR2 is SVGAGI. V lost 9 bases, J lost 4 bases, and 5 bases stayed unmatched. The CDR3 extends over 13 amino acids. DNA of the CDR3: TGTGCCAGTGGACAGGGAAGGAATCAGCCCCAGCATTTT. It is translated as CASGQGRNQPQHF.

The gene calls are TRBV5-8 and TRBJ1-4; a possible D gene is TRBD1 (6 bases). Trimming took 0 bases from V and 4 from J, leaving 10 bases between them. CDR1 is SGHTS, CDR2 YDEGEE, per germline. This CDR3 spans 15 amino acids. The CDR3 nucleotides are TGTGCCAGCAGCTTGGGGACAGCTTTTAATGAAAAACTGTTTTTT. It specifies CASSLGTAFNEKLFF. The whole variable domain, filled in from reference TRBV5-8 and TRBJ1-4, reads EAGVTQSPTHLIKTRGQQATLRCSPISGHTSVYWYQQALGLGLQFLLWYDEGEERNRGNFPPRFSGRQFPNYSSELNVNALELEDSALYLCASSLGTAFNEKLFFGSGTQLSVL.

The chain joins TRBV7-2 to TRBJ2-5, with a tentative D call TRBD1 (6 bases). The CDR3 is 14 residues long. The germline V gene has CDR1 SGHTA and CDR2 FQGNSA. V dropped 1 base and J dropped 2 bases, with 8 bases sitting between them. CDR3 sequence (DNA): TGTGCCAGCAGCTTAGACAGGGTACAAGAGACCCAGTACTTC. Translating gives CASSLDRVQETQYF.

This chain joins TRBV19 and TRBJ2-4; tentative D call: TRBD1 (5 bases). Germline-derived CDR1 and CDR2 are LNHDA and SQIVND (reference sequence). Trimming took off 3 bases at V and 0 bases at J, with 12 bases between the two ends. The CDR3 spans 16 residues. The CDR3 here is CASSMTATVAKNIQYF. The CDR3, as DNA: TGTGCCAGTAGTATGACAGCCACCGTAGCCAAAAACATTCAGTACTTC.

The rearrangement uses TRBV7-3 and TRBJ2-1; TRBD2 matches 14 bases. CDR1 is SGHTA, CDR2 FQGTGA, per germline. J gave up 6 bases and V 2 bases, and 0 bases lay outside the gene matches. The CDR3 extends over 15 amino acids. The CDR3 sequence is CASSLGTSGSNEQFF. The DNA of the CDR3 is TGTGCCAGCAGCTTAGGGACTAGCGGGAGCAATGAGCAGTTCTTC.

J is TRBJ2-1 and V is TRBV14, with 9 bases fitting TRBD1. V shed 0 bases and J 5 bases; nucleotides not matched to a gene: 8. CDR1 and CDR2 from the germline V gene are SGHDN and FVKESK. This CDR3 is built from 17 residues. Here the CDR3 DNA reads TGTGCCAGCAGCCAAGATGCGGGACAGGGTCCCCACAATGAGCAGTTCTTC. It yields the protein CASSQDAGQGPHNEQFF.

The J gene is TRBJ1-2, the V gene TRBV9, with TRBD1 identical over 12 bases. Trimming took 3 bases from V and 8 from J; bases not matched to a gene: 5. The CDR3 sequence is 14 residues long. Germline V gene lookup returns CDR1 SGDLS and CDR2 YYNGEE. CDR3 nucleotides: TGTGCCAGCAGCGAGGGACAGGGGGCAAGGGGCTACACCTTC. It codes for CASSEGQGARGYTF.

The chain is built from TRBV9 and TRBJ2-3; TRBD2 agrees at 10 bases. The germline V gene has CDR1 SGDLS and CDR2 YYNGEE. CDR3 length equals 20 residues. V shed 1 base and J 0 bases; nucleotides not matched to a gene: 14. CDR3 loop: CASSVNVLAGAWTSTDTQYF. CDR3 sequence (DNA): TGTGCCAGCAGCGTAAACGTCCTAGCGGGGGCCTGGACGAGCACAGATACGCAGTATTTT.

The V gene is TRBV6-5, the J gene TRBJ1-6; 7 bases are shared with TRBD1. Germline V gives CDR1 MNHEY, CDR2 SVGAGI. The CDR3 sequence is 15 residues long. J gave up 8 bases and V 6 bases, and 10 bases lay outside the gene matches. The CDR3 loop is CASSQDQGVHSPLHF. The CDR3 DNA reads TGTGCCAGCAGCCAGGACCAGGGGGTTCATTCACCCCTCCACTTT.

V usage is TRBV19 and J usage is TRBJ2-5; 8 positions agree with TRBD1. V dropped 2 bases and J dropped 9; count of bases not matched to a gene: 5. Germline V gene sequence: CDR1 LNHDA, CDR2 SQIVND (reference sequence). The CDR3 is 13 residues long. CDR3 region: CASSIPTGDPQYF. In DNA, the CDR3 is TGTGCCAGTAGTATACCGACAGGGGATCCCCAGTACTTC.

This rearrangement joins TRBV19 to TRBJ1-5, with 7 bases identical to TRBD1. In germline, CDR1 is LNHDA, CDR2 SQIVND (reference sequence). The CDR3 is 13 residues long. J was trimmed by 4 bases and V by 10 bases; bases with no gene match: 7. The CDR3 reads CATEDRANQPQHF. CDR3 DNA sequence: TGTGCCACCGAAGACAGGGCTAATCAGCCCCAGCATTTT.

The chain couples TRBV3-1 (or the pseudogene TRBV3-2) to TRBJ1-4; perhaps TRBD1 as D (6 bases). The CDR3 runs 14 residues. V was trimmed by 4 bases and J by 0 bases, leaving 6 bases between them. Germline CDR1 LGHDT, CDR2 YNNKEL (reference sequence). CDR3 sequence (DNA): TGTGCCAGCAGCCGACAGGCAACTAATGAAAAACTGTTTTTT. Encoded protein: CASSRQATNEKLFF.

The V call is TRBV27, the J call TRBJ1-4; D is perhaps TRBD1 (5 bases). Germline V CDR1 and CDR2: MNHEY, SMNVEV (reference sequence). The CDR3 contains 15 residues. V was pared by 6 bases and J by 8 bases, with 19 bases between. CDR3 nucleotide sequence: TGTGCCAGCAGCCCAGGGATATCCGTACAAGAAAAACTGTTTTTT. This encodes CASSPGISVQEKLFF.

This chain joins TRBV5-1 and TRBJ2-1; the D gene is possibly TRBD2 (6 bases). The length of the CDR3 is 13 residues. Trimming took off 2 bases at V and 7 bases at J, with 10 bases between the two ends. Germline V gene sequence: CDR1 SGHRS, CDR2 YFSETQ. DNA for the CDR3: TGCGCCAGCAGCTTTGTGGAGGGGAATGAGCAGTTCTTC. The encoded protein is CASSFVEGNEQFF.

The chain recombines TRBV12-3 or TRBV12-4 with TRBJ1-6, with D uncertain. Trimming removed 4 bases from V and 10 bases from J, with 11 bases in between. The CDR3 is 13 residues long. CDR3 residues: CASSSRGGSPLHF. CDR3 DNA sequence: TGTGCCAGCAGTTCGCGGGGAGGCTCACCCCTCCACTTT.

J is TRBJ1-5 and V is TRBV7-2; 8 bases align to TRBD1. The germline CDR1 and CDR2 sequences are SGHTA and FQGNSA. CDR3 size: 13 residues. V shed 6 bases, J shed 7 bases, and the junction held 5 bases outside the gene matches. CDR3 region: CASSLDREQPQHF. CDR3 sequence (DNA): TGTGCCAGCAGTTTGGACAGGGAACAGCCCCAGCATTTT. Full variable domain (rest looked up from reference TRBV7-2 and TRBJ1-5): GAGVSQSPSNKVTEKGKDVELRCDPISGHTALYWYRQSLGQGLEFLIYFQGNSAPDKSGLPSDRFSAERTGGSVSTLTIQRTQQEDSAVYLCASSLDREQPQHFGDGTRLSIL.

This chain uses TRBV7-6 with TRBJ2-3; D may be TRBD1 (6 bases). This CDR3 has 11 residues. The V gene lost 3 bases and the J gene lost 12 bases, with 10 bases spanning the gap. Germline-derived CDR1 and CDR2 are SGHVS and FNYEAQ. CDR3 sequence reads: CASSFDRTQYF. The CDR3 bases are TGTGCCAGCAGCTTCGACAGGACTCAGTATTTT.

This clone came up once. Other DNA variants within this sample encode the same CDR3. This sequence joins TRBV18 and TRBJ2-2, with no clear D. The germline V gene encodes CDR1 KGHSH and CDR2 LQKENI. The V gene lost 3 bases and the J gene lost 2 bases, with 13 bases spanning the gap. The CDR3 spans 16 residues. In DNA form, the CDR3 reads TGTGCCAGCTCACCCACCCCGGAGTCTAACACCGGGGAGCTGTTTTTT. This encodes CASSPTPESNTGELFF. The entire variable domain, with the rest obtained from reference TRBV18 and TRBJ2-2, is as follows: NAGVMQNPRHLVRRRGQEARLRCSPMKGHSHVYWYRQLPEEGLKFMVYLQKENIIDESGMPKERFSAEFPKEGPSILRIQQVVRGDSAAYFCASSPTPESNTGELFFGEGSRLTVL.

This rearrangement joins TRBV7-6 to TRBJ1-2, with 7 bases identical to TRBD1. Germline CDR1 and CDR2: SGHVS and FNYEAQ. This CDR3 region has 13 residues. Trimming cost V 5 bases and J 4 bases; bases outside gene matches: 4. CDR3 in amino acids: CASSRDRAYGYTF. The CDR3 DNA sequence: TGTGCCAGCAGCCGAGACAGGGCCTATGGCTACACCTTC.

J is TRBJ2-6 and V is TRBV18; 7 bases agree with TRBD1. The CDR3 covers 16 residues. Germline lookup yields CDR1 KGHSH and CDR2 LQKENI. V shed 4 bases, J shed 3 bases, and the junction held 6 bases outside the gene matches. For the CDR3, the DNA is TGTGCCAGCTCACGGCAGGGGGACGGTGGGGCCAACGTCCTGACTTTC. It codes for CASSRQGDGGANVLTF.

The chain employs TRBV5-1 and TRBJ1-5; no clear D gene. Between the trimmed V and J ends, which lost 7 bases and 4 bases, there was a span of 15 bases. Germline CDR1 SGHRS, CDR2 YFSETQ. The CDR3 runs to 14 residues. For the CDR3, the DNA is TGCGCCAGCTCGGTGTCCGGGGATAATCAGCCCCAGCATTTT. This sequence encodes CASSVSGDNQPQHF.

The gene calls are TRBV7-2 and TRBJ1-5; D unclear. CDR1 is SGHTA and CDR2 is FQGNSA in the germline V gene. This CDR3 spans 13 amino acids. The V gene lost 1 base and the J gene lost 15 bases, with 16 bases spanning the gap. The CDR3 nucleotides are TGTGCCAGCAGCTTAGATCTCGGTCGGTCACGGCATTTT. Residues: CASSLDLGRSRHF.

This chain uses TRBV19 with TRBJ2-2; D possibly corresponds to TRBD1 (7 bases). The CDR3 loop spans 15 amino acids. The V gene's germline CDR1 is LNHDA and CDR2 SQIVND (reference sequence). V was pared by 7 bases and J by 6 bases, with 18 bases between. The DNA of the CDR3 is TGTGCCAGTAAATGGTCGCAGGGGGGATCCGGGGAGCTGTTTTTT. This encodes CASKWSQGGSGELFF.

The rearrangement links TRBV7-2 to TRBJ1-2; D remains ambiguous. Per germline, CDR1 SGHTA and CDR2 FQGNSA. This CDR3 contains 13 residues. The V gene lost 5 bases and the J gene lost 4 bases, with 11 bases spanning the gap. The CDR3 reads CASSPGAGYGYTF. The CDR3 DNA follows: TGTGCCAGCAGCCCCGGAGCGGGCTATGGCTACACCTTC.

The genes are TRBV4-2 and TRBJ1-5; possible D gene TRBD1, 5 bases. Trimming pared 4 bases from V and 0 bases from J, leaving 10 bases between. CDR3 length: 15 amino acids. Germline V lookup: CDR1 LGHNA, CDR2 YNFKEQ. DNA of the CDR3: TGTGCCAGCAGCCCGGCACAGGATAGCAATCAGCCCCAGCATTTT. Protein: CASSPAQDSNQPQHF.

The chain couples TRBV19 to TRBJ1-1; D gene unclear. This CDR3 comprises 13 residues. Per germline, CDR1 LNHDA and CDR2 SQIVND (reference sequence). Between the trimmed V and J ends, which lost 6 bases and 3 bases, there was a span of 11 bases. The CDR3 loop is CASRRVDDTEAFF. CDR3 sequence (DNA): TGTGCCAGTAGGCGGGTCGACGACACTGAAGCTTTCTTT.

As for this clone: The same CDR3 can be traced to other DNA sequences in this sample. The CDR3 spells CASSAGGNGYTF. Written as DNA, the CDR3 is TGTGCCAGCAGTGCAGGGGGTAATGGCTACACCTTC. The V gene is TRBV7-9, the J gene TRBJ1-2, with 7 bases that match TRBD1. J gave up 6 bases and V 6 bases, and 4 bases lay outside the gene matches. The length of the CDR3 is 12 residues. Germline-derived CDR1 and CDR2 are SEHNR and FQNEAQ (reference sequence).

The chain links TRBV4-3 to TRBJ2-1; maybe TRBD1 (6 bases). In germline, CDR1 is LGHNA, CDR2 YSLEER. V was trimmed by 0 bases and J by 1 base, leaving 7 bases between them. The CDR3 is 15 residues long. CDR3 region: CASSQDQGSYNEQFF. Written as DNA, the CDR3 is TGCGCCAGCAGCCAAGATCAGGGGTCCTACAATGAGCAGTTCTTC.

The chain is built from TRBV4-2 and TRBJ1-1; a possible D gene is TRBD1 (6 bases). Deletions cut 0 bases from V and 0 bases from J, with 11 bases between. CDR1 is LGHNA and CDR2 is YNFKEQ in the germline V gene. There are 16 residues in the CDR3. The CDR3 coding sequence is TGTGCCAGCAGCCAAGATTCGGACAGCTTGAACACTGAAGCTTTCTTT. It specifies CASSQDSDSLNTEAFF.